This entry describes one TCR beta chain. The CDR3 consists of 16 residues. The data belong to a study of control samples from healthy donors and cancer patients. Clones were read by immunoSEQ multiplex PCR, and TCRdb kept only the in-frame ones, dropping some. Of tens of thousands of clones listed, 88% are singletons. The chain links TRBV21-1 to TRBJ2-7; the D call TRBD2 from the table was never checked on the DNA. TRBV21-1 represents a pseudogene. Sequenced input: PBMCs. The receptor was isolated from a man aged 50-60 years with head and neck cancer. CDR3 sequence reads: CASSPGLAGESYEQYF. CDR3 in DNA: TGTGCCAGCAGCCCAGGACTAGCGGGAGAAAGCTACGAGCAGTACTTC.